A selection of T cell receptor beta chains follows, all from one sample in a study of blood T cells in healthy people across ages. Each CDR3 protein gets one entry after TCRdb re-called the 5' RACE reads with MiXCR. The sample has some 550,000 distinct CDR3 sequences, 40% to 55% seen once. Sequences were obtained from blood. These receptors all stem from a man older than 75 in good health. The CDR3 runs from the conserved cysteine through the conserved F or W. Fields, in order: V gene, CDR3 length, J gene, clone size, D gene, CDR3 DNA, CDR3 protein. A D gene is named only where the DNA matches it firmly. Where a row states a size, it is once, few, many or the class of an expanded clone; other rows omit it.

TRBV7-9	14	TRBJ2-5	.	.	TGTGCCAGCAGCCCCGTCGAGGGACGGCAAGAGCAGTACTTC	CASSPVEGRQEQYF
TRBV28	16	TRBJ2-1	.	.	TGTGCCAGCCCCCCCCGGGCGAGGGAAAGCTACAATGAGCAGTTCTTC	CASPPRARESYNEQFF
TRBV20-1	15	TRBJ2-1	.	TRBD2	TGCAGTGTTCCGAAGACTAGCGGGCTAAGGAATGAGCAGTTCTTC	CSVPKTSGLRNEQFF
TRBV5-1	14	TRBJ2-5	many	TRBD1	TGTGCCAGCAGTTTCGGGACAGACCAAGAGACCCAGTACTTC	CASSFGTDQETQYF
TRBV7-9	14	TRBJ2-7	.	.	TGTGCCAGCAGCTTACTCATAGATTCCGACGAGCAGTACTTC	CASSLLIDSDEQYF
TRBV6-2/TRBV6-3	19	TRBJ2-1	few	TRBD2	TGTGCCAGCAGTGGGAGTAGCGGGAGAAATATTGGGTCGTACAATGAGCAGTTCTTC	CASSGSSGRNIGSYNEQFF
TRBV7-2	15	TRBJ1-6	few	TRBD1	TGTGCCAGCAGCTTAACCCCCAGGGGGGGATCACCCCTCCACTTT	CASSLTPRGGSPLHF
TRBV6-5	14	TRBJ1-2	few	TRBD1	TGTGCCAGCAGGACAGGGGGGACCGACTATGGCTACACCTTC	CASRTGGTDYGYTF
TRBV6-6	14	TRBJ2-7	few	TRBD1	TGTGCCAGCAGTTACGGGACAGGGACCTACGAGCAGTACTTC	CASSYGTGTYEQYF
TRBV27	16	TRBJ2-6	.	TRBD2	TGTGCCAGCAGTTTACGGACTAGCTCTGGGGCCAACGTCCTGACTTTC	CASSLRTSSGANVLTF
TRBV20-1	11	TRBJ1-2	.	.	TGCAGTGCCTCGCTCCTCGGGGGCTACACCTTC	CSASLLGGYTF
TRBV20-1	13	TRBJ1-2	.	.	TGCAGTGCCGAGACAGACAGCCACTATGGCTACACCTTC	CSAETDSHYGYTF
TRBV7-2	13	TRBJ2-7	many	TRBD2	TGTGCCAGCAAAACTAGCGGGGCCTACGAGCAGTACTTC	CASKTSGAYEQYF
TRBV27	13	TRBJ2-7	.	TRBD1	TGTGCCAGCTCTAGACAGGGGGTCTACGAGCAGTACTTC	CASSRQGVYEQYF
TRBV20-1	13	TRBJ1-1	.	.	TGCAGTGCTAACCAGGCCTCGGGAACTGAAGCTTTCTTT	CSANQASGTEAFF
TRBV5-1	16	TRBJ2-3	.	TRBD2	TGCGCCAGCAGCGGCGGGACTAGCGGGTCAACAGATACGCAGTATTTT	CASSGGTSGSTDTQYF
TRBV7-2	14	TRBJ2-3	.	.	TGTGCCAGCAGCATCAATATCGCTTCAGATACGCAGTATTTT	CASSINIASDTQYF
TRBV6-4	15	TRBJ2-3	.	.	TGTGCCAGCAGTCCCGCGGGGGCCGGCACAGATACGCAGTATTTT	CASSPAGAGTDTQYF
TRBV20-1	13	TRBJ2-4	few	TRBD2	TGCAGTGCCGAGCGGGGACCCAAAAACATTCAGTACTTC	CSAERGPKNIQYF
TRBV20-1	14	TRBJ1-5	.	TRBD1	TGCAGTGCCCCCGGACAGGGCTACAATCAGCCCCAGCATTTT	CSAPGQGYNQPQHF
TRBV20-1	17	TRBJ2-6	.	.	TGCAGTGCTAGGTCCGGGTCCCCCCAATCTGGGGCCAACGTCCTGACTTTC	CSARSGSPQSGANVLTF
TRBV9	13	TRBJ2-2	.	.	TGTGCCTCGGGCCTTGGGAGCACCGGGGAGCTGTTTTTT	CASGLGSTGELFF
TRBV7-2	12	TRBJ2-7	few	.	TGTGCCAGCAGCTTTTCTAGGGGCGAGCAGTACTTC	CASSFSRGEQYF
TRBV29-1	15	TRBJ1-2	few	.	TGCAGCGTTGGGGAGATGGGGGGAGCTAACTATGGCTACACCTTC	CSVGEMGGANYGYTF
TRBV6-5	13	TRBJ2-5	many	.	TGTGCCAGCAGCGCCGGACCCCCCAAGACCCAGTACTTC	CASSAGPPKTQYF
TRBV6-2/TRBV6-3	16	TRBJ2-3	.	TRBD2	TGTGCCAGCAGCCGGACTAGCGGGGGGCCCGCGGATACGCAGTATTTT	CASSRTSGGPADTQYF
TRBV7-2	13	TRBJ2-1	many	.	TGTGCCAGCAGCCTTGACCGCTACAATGAGCAGTTCTTC	CASSLDRYNEQFF